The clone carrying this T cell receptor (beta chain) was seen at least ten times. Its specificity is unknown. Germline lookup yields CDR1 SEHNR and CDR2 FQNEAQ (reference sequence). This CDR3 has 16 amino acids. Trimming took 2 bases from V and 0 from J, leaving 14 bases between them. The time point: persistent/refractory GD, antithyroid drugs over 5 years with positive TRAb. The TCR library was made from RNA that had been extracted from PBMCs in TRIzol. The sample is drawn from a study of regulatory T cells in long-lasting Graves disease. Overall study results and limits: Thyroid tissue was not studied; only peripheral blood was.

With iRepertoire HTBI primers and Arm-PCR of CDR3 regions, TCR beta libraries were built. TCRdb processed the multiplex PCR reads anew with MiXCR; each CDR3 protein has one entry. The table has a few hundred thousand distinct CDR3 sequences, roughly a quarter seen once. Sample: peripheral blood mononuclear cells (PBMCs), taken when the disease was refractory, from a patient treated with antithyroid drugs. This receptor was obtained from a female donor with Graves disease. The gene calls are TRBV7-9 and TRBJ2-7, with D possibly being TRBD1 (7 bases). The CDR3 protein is CASSLRRGPSSYEQYF. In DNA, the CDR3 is TGTGCCAGCAGCTTACGGAGGGGGCCTAGCTCCTACGAGCAGTACTTC.